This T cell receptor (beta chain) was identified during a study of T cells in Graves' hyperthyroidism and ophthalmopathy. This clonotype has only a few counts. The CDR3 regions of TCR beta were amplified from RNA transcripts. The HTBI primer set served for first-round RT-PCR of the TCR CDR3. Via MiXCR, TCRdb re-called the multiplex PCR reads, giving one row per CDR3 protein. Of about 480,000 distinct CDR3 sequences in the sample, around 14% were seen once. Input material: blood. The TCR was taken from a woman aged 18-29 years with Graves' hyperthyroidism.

CDR3: CASKGYGYTF. The CDR3 nucleotides read TGTGCCAGTAAGGGGTATGGCTACACCTTC. V and J are TRBV19 and TRBJ1-2; tentative D call: TRBD1 (5 bases). Germline V gene lookup returns CDR1 LNHDA and CDR2 SQIVND (reference sequence). The CDR3 has 10 amino acids. Deletions cut 7 bases from V and 5 bases from J, with 5 bases between.